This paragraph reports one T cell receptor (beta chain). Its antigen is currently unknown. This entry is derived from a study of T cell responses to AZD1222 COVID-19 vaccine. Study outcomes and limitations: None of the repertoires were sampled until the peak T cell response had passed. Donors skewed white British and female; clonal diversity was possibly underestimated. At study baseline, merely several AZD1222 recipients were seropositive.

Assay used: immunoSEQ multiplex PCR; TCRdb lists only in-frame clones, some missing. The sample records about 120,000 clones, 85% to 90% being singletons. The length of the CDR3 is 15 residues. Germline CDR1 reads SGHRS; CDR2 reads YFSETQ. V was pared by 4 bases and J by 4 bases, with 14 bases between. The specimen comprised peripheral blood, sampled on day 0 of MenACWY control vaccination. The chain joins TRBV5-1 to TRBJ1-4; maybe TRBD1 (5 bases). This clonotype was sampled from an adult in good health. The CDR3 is CASSRGKQVNEKLFF. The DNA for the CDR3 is TGCGCCAGCAGCCGTGGGAAACAGGTTAATGAAAAACTGTTTTTT. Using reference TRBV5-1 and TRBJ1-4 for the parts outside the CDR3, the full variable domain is KAGVTQTPRYLIKTRGQQVTLSCSPISGHRSVSWYQQTPGQGLQFLFEYFSETQRNKGNFPGRFSGRQFSNSRSEMNVSTLELGDSALYLCASSRGKQVNEKLFFGSGTQLSVL.